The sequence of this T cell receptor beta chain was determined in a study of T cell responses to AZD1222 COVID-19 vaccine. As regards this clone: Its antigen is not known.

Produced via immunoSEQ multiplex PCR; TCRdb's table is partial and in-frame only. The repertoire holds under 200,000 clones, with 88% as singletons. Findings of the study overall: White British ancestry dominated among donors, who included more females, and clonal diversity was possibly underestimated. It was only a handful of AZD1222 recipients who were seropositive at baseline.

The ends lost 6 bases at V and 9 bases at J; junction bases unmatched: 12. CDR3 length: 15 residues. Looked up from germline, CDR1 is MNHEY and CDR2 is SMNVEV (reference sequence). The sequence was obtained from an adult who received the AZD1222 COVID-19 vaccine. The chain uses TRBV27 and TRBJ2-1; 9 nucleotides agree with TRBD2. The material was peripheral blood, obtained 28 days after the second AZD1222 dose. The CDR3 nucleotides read TGTGCCAGCAGCCTACGACTAGCGGCAATAGTTGAGCAGTTCTTC. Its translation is CASSLRLAAIVEQFF.